This TCR beta chain was captured in a study of blood T cells in healthy people across ages. For the second PCR, which ran for 7 to 11 cycles, a sample-barcoded 5' primer and a J-beta primer mix were used. All cDNA molecules were each tagged by a template-switch adaptor with 12 random nucleotides. CDR3-containing paired-end reads numbered at least 3 million in each sample. TCRdb passed the 5' RACE reads through MiXCR, listing each CDR3 protein once. The sample yields some 1,500,000 distinct CDR3 sequences, approximately 43% seen once. The source of this sequence is a woman aged 18-30 years in good health. Sequenced sample: blood.

CDR3 in DNA: TGTGCCAGCAGTCTTGACCCTCACAATCAGCCCCAGCATTTT. Its protein product is CASSLDPHNQPQHF. This sequence joins TRBV12-3 or TRBV12-4 and TRBJ1-5; D is unclear. V gave up 5 bases and J gave up 3 bases, with 11 bases separating them. The CDR3 has 14 residues.